Listed below are T cell receptor beta chains from one sample, sequenced in a study of T cells expressing NK-cell markers. Using the 5' RACE reads, TCRdb records one entry per CDR3 protein without DNA. The table for this sample gives 4,000 to 6,500 distinct CDR3 sequences. The sequencing sample was made of blood T cells: a sorted CD56 or NKG2C T cell subset, CD4+ or CD8+ T cells, or bulk PBMC T cells (not recorded which). Receptors originate from a man younger than 35 in good health. Each CDR3 is given with its conserved first and last residue. Clone size, where shown, is once, few, many, or a class for clones that have expanded.

cdr3_length j_call clone_size v_call cdr3_aa
16 TRBJ2-3 NA TRBV28 CASRGARDRITDTQYF
16 TRBJ2-3 NA TRBV7-9 CASSLVGRSSTDTQYF
15 TRBJ2-6 medium-sized TRBV2 CASSDRGPGANVLTF
17 TRBJ2-2 NA TRBV11-3 CASSLVHWLAVPGELFF
15 TRBJ2-6 medium-sized TRBV20-1 CSARDRNSGANVLTF
13 TRBJ1-6 NA TRBV28 CASGGQALSSLHF
16 TRBJ2-1 NA TRBV7-2 CASSLSPLAGYNEQFF
15 TRBJ1-2 medium-sized TRBV20-1 CSANPAGTGGRGYTF
16 TRBJ2-3 medium-sized TRBV6-2/TRBV6-3 CASSYSSTGGTDTQYF
19 TRBJ2-3 NA TRBV18 CASSPLTGTFSSSTDTQYF
14 TRBJ1-5 NA TRBV19 CASSRGDRAQPQHF
15 TRBJ1-5 NA TRBV20-1 CSASIDQGVFQPQHF
15 TRBJ2-5 medium-sized TRBV24-1 CATSDTGHIEETQYF
14 TRBJ2-1 NA TRBV11-2 CASSLVSGAHEQFF
17 TRBJ2-7 medium-sized TRBV21-1 CASSNPPGLKNAYEQYF
13 TRBJ2-7 medium-sized TRBV2 CASRTGTGVSQYF
15 TRBJ1-1 medium-sized TRBV7-9 CASSLERHVNTEAFF
17 TRBJ2-1 medium-sized TRBV6-5 CASSYSVQGRTSGIRFF
15 TRBJ1-6 medium-sized TRBV30 CAWSVQITYNSPLHF
13 TRBJ2-2 medium-sized TRBV7-3 CASSLSSTGELFF
15 TRBJ2-2 medium-sized TRBV27 CASSSTGLNTGELFF
13 TRBJ2-5 NA TRBV2 CASRAGRGETQYF
16 TRBJ2-7 medium-sized TRBV20-1 CSARNISGAVYYEQYF
18 TRBJ2-3 medium-sized TRBV5-8 CASSRSPRQEGSTDTQYF
17 TRBJ2-6 NA TRBV6-1 CASSDPGGSSGANVLTF
17 TRBJ1-1 NA TRBV11-2 CASSPERWTGVNTEAFF
17 TRBJ2-5 NA TRBV4-2 CASSQRITSVIQETQYF
15 TRBJ2-3 NA TRBV4-3 CASSQLLGARGTQYF
16 TRBJ2-2 medium-sized TRBV20-1 CSARDPRRENTGELFF
15 TRBJ2-1 NA TRBV7-2 CASSPTGGAYNEQFF
12 TRBJ1-2 medium-sized TRBV29-1 CSVRTGAYGYTF
14 TRBJ1-1 NA TRBV7-9 CASSLRGPNTEAFF
14 TRBJ1-3 medium-sized TRBV6-5 CASSYSALGNTIYF
14 TRBJ1-2 medium-sized TRBV5-1 CASSPRGANYGYTF
13 TRBJ1-6 NA TRBV29-1 CSALTDYNSPLHF
14 TRBJ2-7 medium-sized TRBV20-1 CSASGAQGVDEQYF
15 TRBJ2-3 medium-sized TRBV28 CASSFLGTSTDTQYF
15 TRBJ2-7 NA TRBV6-5 CASSLNRGASYEQYF
14 TRBJ1-4 NA TRBV5-1 CASSFAGQDEKLFF
18 TRBJ2-1 medium-sized TRBV29-1 CSVEASRLTGGGDNEQFF
16 TRBJ2-2 medium-sized TRBV20-1 CSARVRGGTNTGELFF
13 TRBJ2-3 NA TRBV24-1 CATSETSTDTQYF
15 TRBJ2-6 NA TRBV27 CASSAGTSGANVLTF
18 TRBJ1-5 medium-sized TRBV15 CATSRGYPGGGGNQPQHF
12 TRBJ1-5 NA TRBV19 CASSTGSQPQHF
16 TRBJ2-7 medium-sized TRBV12-5 CASGLVLAGWTYEQYF
12 TRBJ1-2 NA TRBV10-3 CAISESKAGYTF
15 TRBJ2-1 medium-sized TRBV6-5 CASTDSGRASGEQFF
15 TRBJ2-1 NA TRBV27 CASATGTTTYNEQFF
15 TRBJ2-7 medium-sized TRBV27 CASSLGTGSAYEQYF
14 TRBJ2-1 NA TRBV19 CASRVGLAYNEQFF
13 TRBJ1-1 NA TRBV7-2 CASSLGTNTEAFF
14 TRBJ2-1 NA TRBV20-1 CSAREDSINNEQFF
15 TRBJ2-3 medium-sized TRBV2 CASRERTAPTDTQYF
18 TRBJ2-1 medium-sized TRBV7-9 CASSPRDTTTRSYNEQFF
13 TRBJ2-5 medium-sized TRBV12-3/TRBV12-4 CASRNRGLETQYF
16 TRBJ2-1 NA TRBV4-1 CASSQVASGTYNEQFF
13 TRBJ2-5 medium-sized TRBV29-1 CSVADRGQETQYF
11 TRBJ1-2 medium-sized TRBV10-3 CAIFTGVGYTF